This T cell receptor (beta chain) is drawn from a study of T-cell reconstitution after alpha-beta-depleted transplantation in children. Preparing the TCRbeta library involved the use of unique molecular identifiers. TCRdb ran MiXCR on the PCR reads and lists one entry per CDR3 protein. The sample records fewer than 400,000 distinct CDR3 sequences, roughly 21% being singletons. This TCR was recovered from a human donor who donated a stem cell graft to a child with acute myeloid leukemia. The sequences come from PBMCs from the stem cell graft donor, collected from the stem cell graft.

In DNA, the CDR3 is TGTGCCAGCAGCTTCGACGGGAGGACTGATTATACGCAGTATTTT. This translates into CASSFDGRTDYTQYF. V and J are TRBV5-8 and TRBJ2-3, with 7 bases matching TRBD2. V shed 2 bases, J shed 7 bases, and the junction held 10 bases outside the gene matches. From germline, CDR1 is SGHTS and CDR2 YDEGEE. The CDR3 is made up of 15 amino acids.